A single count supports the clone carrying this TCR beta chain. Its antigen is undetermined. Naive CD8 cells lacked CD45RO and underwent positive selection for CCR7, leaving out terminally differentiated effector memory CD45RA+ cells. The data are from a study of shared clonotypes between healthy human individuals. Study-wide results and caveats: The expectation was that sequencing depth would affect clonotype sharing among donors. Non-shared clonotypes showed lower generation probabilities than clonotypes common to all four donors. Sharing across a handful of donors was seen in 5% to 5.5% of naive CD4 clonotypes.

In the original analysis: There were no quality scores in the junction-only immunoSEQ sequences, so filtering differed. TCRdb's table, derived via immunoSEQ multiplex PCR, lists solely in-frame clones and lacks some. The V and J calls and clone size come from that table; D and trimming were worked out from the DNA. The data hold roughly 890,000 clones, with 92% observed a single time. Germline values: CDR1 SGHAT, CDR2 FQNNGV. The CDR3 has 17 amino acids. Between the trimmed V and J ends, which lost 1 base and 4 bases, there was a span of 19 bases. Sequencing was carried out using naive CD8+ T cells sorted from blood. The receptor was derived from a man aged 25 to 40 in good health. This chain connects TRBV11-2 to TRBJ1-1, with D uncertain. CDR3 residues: CASSLATRPFFGTEAFF. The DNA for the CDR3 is TGTGCCAGCAGCTTAGCCACAAGACCTTTTTTCGGCACTGAAGCTTTCTTT.